Below are 27 T cell receptor beta chains sequenced from a single sample in a study of OX40 agonist ivuxolimab in advanced cancers. The method was the immunoSEQ multiplex PCR assay. TCRdb limited this immuneACCESS table to in-frame rearrangements with V and J called. A share of clones is missing; checked studies link under half to unresolved V genes, and the rest is unexplained. In this sample the table shows about 88,000 clones, approximately 85% of which occur a single time. 3.5% to 4% of the sample is held by the ten biggest clonotypes. Sample: CD4+ or CD8+ T cells sorted from blood, taken in a trial of the OX40 agonist ivuxolimab. These receptors came from an adult with an advanced solid tumor such as melanoma, head and neck, liver or kidney cancer.

In DNA form, the CDR3 reads TGTGCCAGCGGCGCGGATTCACCCCTCCACTTT. Translating it yields CASGADSPLHF. The chain has TRBV7-8 and TRBJ1-6, with D unclear. With 8 bases removed from V and 8 bases from J, the gap between germline ends came to 7 bases. Looked up from germline, CDR1 is SGHVS and CDR2 is FQNEAQ. The CDR3 runs 11 residues.

The rearrangement links TRBV7-2 to TRBJ2-1; 7 nucleotides agree with TRBD2. The trim removed 2 bases at V and 6 bases at J, leaving 10 bases unmatched. The CDR3 extends over 16 amino acids. Per germline, CDR1 SGHTA and CDR2 FQGNSA. CDR3 sequence reads: CASSLFNREALNEQFF. CDR3 nucleotide sequence: TGTGCCAGCAGCTTATTTAACCGGGAGGCACTCAATGAGCAGTTCTTC.

The gene calls are TRBV19 and TRBJ2-2, with 7 bases fitting TRBD2. V was pared by 3 bases and J by 5 bases, with 12 bases of the junction left unmatched. Germline V gives CDR1 LNHDA, CDR2 SQIVND (reference sequence). The CDR3 runs to 17 residues. In DNA, the CDR3 is TGTGCCAGTAGTATTATTAGCGGGCCCTCAGGAACCGGGGAGCTGTTTTTT. Protein: CASSIISGPSGTGELFF.

V and J are TRBV4-3 and TRBJ1-2; D uncertain. The CDR3 is 16 amino acids. Trimming left V 3 bases short and J 6 bases short, with 20 bases between. CDR1 and CDR2 (germline): LGHNA, YSLEER. The DNA of the CDR3 is TGCGCCAGCAGCCAGGTGCTTGAGGCGGTCCTAGATGGCTACACCTTC. Its protein product is CASSQVLEAVLDGYTF.

The chain combines TRBV4-1 with TRBJ1-4; 7 bases line up with TRBD1. Trimming took 2 bases from V and 5 from J; bases not matched to a gene: 11. The CDR3 sequence is 17 residues long. Germline-derived CDR1 and CDR2 are MGHRA and YSYEKL. CDR3 sequence reads: CASSQFIRGGKNEKLFF. For the CDR3, the DNA is TGCGCCAGCAGCCAATTCATCAGGGGGGGAAAAAATGAAAAACTGTTTTTT.

This clone occurred a few times. V usage is TRBV20-1 and J usage is TRBJ1-4; D uncertain. The CDR3 is 11 residues long. Germline V gene lookup returns CDR1 DFQATT and CDR2 SNEGSKA (reference sequence). V gave up 3 bases and J gave up 10 bases, with 9 bases separating them. The CDR3 DNA reads TGCAGTGCTAGCGATCGGGGAAAACTGTTTTTT. Translating gives CSASDRGKLFF.

V usage is TRBV6-1 and J usage is TRBJ1-4; D remains ambiguous. Germline V lookup: CDR1 MNHNS, CDR2 SASEGT. V was cut by 8 bases and J by 8 bases, with 21 bases left in between. The CDR3 length is 15 residues. The CDR3 protein is CASYSSGWAEEKLFF. CDR3 nucleotides: TGTGCCAGCTACTCGTCGGGGTGGGCGGAAGAAAAACTGTTTTTT.

This clone was counted once. The chain links TRBV11-2 to TRBJ2-1, with 7 positions matching TRBD2. CDR1 is SGHAT and CDR2 is FQNNGV in the germline V gene. The CDR3 sequence is 14 residues long. J gave up 3 bases and V 4 bases, and 3 bases lay outside the gene matches. For the CDR3, the DNA is TGTGCCAGCAGCTCCCGGGACTACTACAATGAGCAGTTCTTC. Translation: CASSSRDYYNEQFF.

This clone was seen just once. The CDR3 loop is CASSYRVPETQYF. DNA of the CDR3: TGCGCCAGCAGCTACAGGGTACCGGAGACCCAGTACTTC. The J gene is TRBJ2-5, the V gene TRBV23-1; tentatively, D is TRBD1 (6 bases). TRBV23-1 is designated an ORF whose function remains uncertain. The CDR3 consists of 13 residues. Between the trimmed V and J ends, which lost 6 bases and 5 bases, there was a span of 13 bases.

The J gene is TRBJ1-4, the V gene TRBV5-4, with no clear D. V was cut by 2 bases and J by 2 bases, with 7 bases left in between. In germline, CDR1 is SGHNT, CDR2 YYREEE (reference sequence). The CDR3 spans 14 residues. As DNA, the CDR3 is TGTGCCAGCAGCTTATGGTCCACTAATGAAAAACTGTTTTTT. Translation gives CASSLWSTNEKLFF.

V and J are TRBV4-1 and TRBJ2-3, with unresolved D. The CDR3 runs 16 residues. Trimming shortened V by 1 base and J by 0 bases, and 11 bases separated the two germline ends. From germline, CDR1 is MGHRA and CDR2 YSYEKL. CDR3 DNA: TGCGCCAGCAGCCAAGGTAGAGCCTCTAGCACAGATACGCAGTATTTT. This encodes CASSQGRASSTDTQYF.

The V and J genes are TRBV9 and TRBJ2-3; D remains ambiguous. V was cut by 1 base and J by 1 base, with 10 bases left in between. This CDR3 is built from 15 residues. Germline V gene sequence: CDR1 SGDLS, CDR2 YYNGEE. CDR3 nucleotide sequence: TGTGCCAGCAGCGTAAAAGCAAGTCGCACAGATACGCAGTATTTT. Encoded protein: CASSVKASRTDTQYF.

V usage is TRBV27 and J usage is TRBJ2-1; D unclear. Germline CDR1 MNHEY, CDR2 SMNVEV (reference sequence). The length of the CDR3 is 11 residues. The V gene lost 3 bases and the J gene lost 8 bases, with 5 bases spanning the gap. CDR3 amino acids: CASSFAYEQFF. DNA for the CDR3: TGTGCCAGCAGTTTCGCGTATGAGCAGTTCTTC.

V is TRBV10-3 and J is TRBJ1-3; D uncertain. Deletions cut 6 bases from V and 0 bases from J, with 3 bases between. Germline CDR1 and CDR2: ENHRY and SYGVKD. This CDR3 has 12 amino acids. CDR3 in amino acids: CAISSSGNTIYF. The CDR3 DNA follows: TGTGCCATCAGCAGCTCTGGAAACACCATATATTTT.

This chain connects TRBV6-1 to TRBJ2-5; D possibly corresponds to TRBD2 (6 bases). Germline V lookup: CDR1 MNHNS, CDR2 SASEGT. Trimming shortened V by 7 bases and J by 3 bases, and 9 bases separated the two germline ends. This CDR3 is 12 amino acids long. The CDR3 DNA is TGTGCCAGCAAAGGAGGGGAAGAGACCCAGTACTTC. Residues: CASKGGEETQYF.

CDR3 in amino acids: CAWSVGPYEQYF. Here the CDR3 DNA reads TGTGCCTGGAGTGTAGGTCCCTACGAGCAGTACTTC. The V and J genes are TRBV30 and TRBJ2-7; D ambiguous. Germline-derived CDR1 and CDR2 are GTSNPN and SVGIG (reference sequence). V was shortened by 0 bases and J by 2 bases, with 5 bases between the two germline ends. There are 12 residues in the CDR3. The full variable domain, in which reference TRBV30 and TRBJ2-7 provide the parts outside the CDR3, is SQTIHQWPATLVQPVGSPLSLECTVEGTSNPNLYWYRQAAGRGLQLLFYSVGIGQISSEVPQNLSASRPQDRQFILSSKKLLLSDSGFYLCAWSVGPYEQYFGPGTRLTVT.

This sequence joins TRBV18 and TRBJ2-5; 12 positions match TRBD2. There are 17 residues in the CDR3. Germline values: CDR1 KGHSH, CDR2 LQKENI. V dropped 0 bases and J dropped 3; count of bases not matched to a gene: 5. CDR3 bases: TGTGCCAGCTCACCACCCAGTTGGACTAGCGGGAAAGAGACCCAGTACTTC. Translation: CASSPPSWTSGKETQYF.

The chain recombines TRBV6-1 with TRBJ1-1; 7 positions match TRBD1. The germline V gene has CDR1 MNHNS and CDR2 SASEGT. The CDR3 totals 15 residues. Losses at the gene ends were 6 bases for V and 5 bases for J; bases not matched to a gene: 12. The CDR3 DNA is TGTGCCAGCAGCCACGCGACAGGGAGTGAAACTGAAGCTTTCTTT. Protein product: CASSHATGSETEAFF.

The chain combines TRBV2 with TRBJ1-6, with 8 bases identical to TRBD1. The J segment lost 10 bases and the V segment lost 6 bases, leaving 8 bases of the junction unmatched. Germline values: CDR1 SNHLY, CDR2 FYNNEI. The CDR3 is 14 amino acids. Here the CDR3 reads CASRGRGLGSPLHF. CDR3 bases: TGTGCCAGCAGGGGCAGGGGGCTGGGATCACCCCTCCACTTT. Full variable domain (remainder filled in from reference TRBV2 and TRBJ1-6): EPEVTQTPSHQVTQMGQEVILRCVPISNHLYFYWYRQILGQKVEFLVSFYNNEISEKSEIFDDQFSVERPDGSNFTLKIRSTKLEDSAMYFCASRGRGLGSPLHFGNGTRLTVT.

This chain joins TRBV28 and TRBJ2-5; 8 bases line up with TRBD2. The CDR3 extends over 15 amino acids. J gave up 5 bases and V 7 bases, and 12 bases lay outside the gene matches. Per germline, CDR1 MDHEN and CDR2 SYDVKM. In DNA, the CDR3 is TGTGCCAGCACCTTGGGTAGCGGGATAGGGGAGACCCAGTACTTC. It is translated as CASTLGSGIGETQYF. The full variable domain, rest sourced from reference TRBV28 and TRBJ2-5, is DVKVTQSSRYLVKRTGEKVFLECVQDMDHENMFWYRQDPGLGLRLIYFSYDVKMKEKGDIPEGYSVSREKKERFSLILESASTNQTSMYLCASTLGSGIGETQYFGPGTRLLVL.

The chain couples TRBV28 to TRBJ1-4; tentatively, D is TRBD1 (5 bases). The CDR3 runs 13 residues. Trimming stripped 2 bases from V and 8 bases from J, with 9 bases between. CDR1 is MDHEN and CDR2 is SYDVKM in the germline V gene. CDR3: CASSLGGGEKLFF. The CDR3 DNA follows: TGTGCCAGCAGTTTAGGGGGTGGCGAAAAACTGTTTTTT.

This clone has just a few counts. The CDR3 sequence: CASSLDYTGELFF. The CDR3 DNA sequence: TGTGCCAGCAGCTTAGACTACACCGGGGAGCTGTTTTTT. The chain carries TRBV7-3 and TRBJ2-2, with no clear D. CDR1 and CDR2 (germline): SGHTA, FQGTGA. The V end was cut by 2 bases, the J end by 3 bases, with 4 bases between. This CDR3 spans 13 amino acids.

This rearrangement joins TRBV7-8 to TRBJ1-2; no clear D gene. Deletions cut 1 base from V and 0 bases from J, with 9 bases between. This CDR3 is built from 15 residues. The germline V gene encodes CDR1 SGHVS and CDR2 FQNEAQ. CDR3 sequence: CASSLDPGPNYGYTF. In DNA, the CDR3 is TGTGCCAGCAGCTTAGATCCAGGCCCTAACTATGGCTACACCTTC. Drawing the rest from reference TRBV7-8 and TRBJ1-2, the complete variable domain is GAGVSQSPRYKVAKRGQDVALRCDPISGHVSLFWYQQALGQGPEFLTYFQNEAQLDKSGLPSDRFFAERPEGSVSTLKIQRTQQEDSAVYLCASSLDPGPNYGYTFGSGTRLTVV.

The J gene is TRBJ2-7, the V gene TRBV7-8; 14 bases align to TRBD2. Per germline, CDR1 SGHVS and CDR2 FQNEAQ. This CDR3 has 20 residues. J lost 0 bases, V lost 5 bases, and 15 bases had no gene match. The CDR3 protein is CASSPPGWTSGRIRSYEQYF. DNA of the CDR3: TGTGCCAGCAGCCCCCCTGGGTGGACTAGCGGGAGGATACGCTCCTACGAGCAGTACTTC.

CDR3 residues: CSVEGTGEFYGYTF. The CDR3 DNA sequence: TGCAGCGTTGAAGGGACAGGGGAGTTCTATGGCTACACCTTC. V gene TRBV29-1 combines with J gene TRBJ1-2; 9 nucleotides match TRBD1. V trimming: 1 base; J trimming: 4 bases; junction bases outside the gene matches: 4. In germline, CDR1 is SQVTM, CDR2 ANQGSEA. The CDR3 is 14 amino acids.

The chain combines TRBV4-1 with TRBJ2-1; 7 bases align to TRBD2. The V gene end was trimmed by 5 bases and the J gene end by 0 bases; junction bases not matched to a gene: 4. The germline V gene has CDR1 MGHRA and CDR2 YSYEKL. The CDR3 loop spans 15 amino acids. The CDR3: CASSFTGGSYNEQFF. CDR3 DNA: TGCGCCAGCAGCTTTACGGGGGGCTCCTACAATGAGCAGTTCTTC.

With regard to this clone: Sequence at one end of the junction differs from germline and may be a read error. The V and J genes are TRBV7-7 and TRBJ2-1; 10 positions match TRBD2. This CDR3 contains 15 residues. Germline V lookup: CDR1 SSHAT, CDR2 FNYEAQ (reference sequence). This chain's CDR3 is CASSFASGSHNEQFF. The CDR3, as DNA: TGTGCTAGCAGCTTTGCTAGCGGGAGCCACAATGAGCAGTTCTTC.